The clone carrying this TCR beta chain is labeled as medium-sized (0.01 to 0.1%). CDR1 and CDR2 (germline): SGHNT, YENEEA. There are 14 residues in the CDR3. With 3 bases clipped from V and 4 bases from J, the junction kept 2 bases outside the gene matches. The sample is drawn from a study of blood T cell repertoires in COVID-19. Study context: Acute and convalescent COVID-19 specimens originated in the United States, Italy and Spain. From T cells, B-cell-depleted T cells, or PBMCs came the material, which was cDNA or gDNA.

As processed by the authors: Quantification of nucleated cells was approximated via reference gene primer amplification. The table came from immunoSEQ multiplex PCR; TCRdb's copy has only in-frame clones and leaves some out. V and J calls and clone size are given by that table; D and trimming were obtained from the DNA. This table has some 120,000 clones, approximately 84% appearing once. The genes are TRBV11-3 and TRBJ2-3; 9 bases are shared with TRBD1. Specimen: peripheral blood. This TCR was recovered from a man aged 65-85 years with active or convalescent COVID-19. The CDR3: CASSLDRGSDTQYF. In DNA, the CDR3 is TGTGCCAGCAGCTTGGACAGGGGTTCAGATACGCAGTATTTT.